What follows are 2 T cell receptor beta chains derived from one specimen sequenced in a study of blood T cell repertoires in COVID-19. Data came from immunoSEQ multiplex PCR; TCRdb stores just in-frame clones and leaves some out. In the table there are hundreds of thousands of clones, nearly 90% of which are singletons. The sample was peripheral blood. These receptors were collected from a man younger than 35 with active or convalescent COVID-19.

The chain couples TRBV25-1 to TRBJ2-1; 8 bases fit TRBD1. J gave up 4 bases and V 8 bases, and 4 bases lay outside the gene matches. The CDR3 extends over 13 amino acids. In germline, CDR1 is MGHDK, CDR2 SYGVNS. In DNA form, the CDR3 reads TGTGCCAGCCGGACAGGGCAGTACAATGAGCAGTTCTTC. Its translation is CASRTGQYNEQFF.

This rearrangement joins TRBV18 to TRBJ1-6; D ambiguous. This CDR3 spans 16 amino acids. The V and J ends lost 0 bases and 5 bases respectively, with 11 bases between them. Germline CDR1 is KGHSH and CDR2 is LQKENI. The CDR3 spells CASSPPRSTNNSPLHF. For the CDR3, the DNA is TGTGCCAGCTCACCACCGAGATCAACTAATAATTCACCCCTCCACTTT.